This T cell receptor (beta chain) was profiled in a study of T cell repertoires in aging, cancer and after chemotherapy. Study information: Glioblastoma patients receiving temozolomide-based therapy gave paired samples before and after chemotherapy. Study outcomes and limitations: Age-matched healthy donors had significantly more diverse, less clonal blood TCR repertoires than untreated cancer patients. In each cancer cohort, median generation probability increased across chemotherapy, suggesting thymic output rebounded.

Peripheral blood genomic DNA, not sorted cells or RNA, was the template. With regard to this clonotype: The antigen is unknown.

CDR3 length equals 15 residues. V was trimmed by 3 bases and J by 8 bases, leaving 19 bases between them. CDR1 MDHEN and CDR2 SYDVKM come from the germline V gene. Multiplex touch-down PCR with TRB-A/B primers amplified rearranged V-D-J TRB sequences. TCRdb passed the multiplex PCR reads through MiXCR, listing each CDR3 protein once. The table has about 7,700 distinct CDR3 sequences, roughly 56% seen once. The sample comprised blood. This sequence was found in a human donor with a solid tumor. This chain connects TRBV28 to TRBJ1-2, with a tentative D call TRBD1 (6 bases). CDR3 loop: CASSFMGGEHIGYTF. CDR3 in DNA: TGTGCCAGCAGTTTTATGGGGGGCGAGCACATCGGCTACACCTTC.